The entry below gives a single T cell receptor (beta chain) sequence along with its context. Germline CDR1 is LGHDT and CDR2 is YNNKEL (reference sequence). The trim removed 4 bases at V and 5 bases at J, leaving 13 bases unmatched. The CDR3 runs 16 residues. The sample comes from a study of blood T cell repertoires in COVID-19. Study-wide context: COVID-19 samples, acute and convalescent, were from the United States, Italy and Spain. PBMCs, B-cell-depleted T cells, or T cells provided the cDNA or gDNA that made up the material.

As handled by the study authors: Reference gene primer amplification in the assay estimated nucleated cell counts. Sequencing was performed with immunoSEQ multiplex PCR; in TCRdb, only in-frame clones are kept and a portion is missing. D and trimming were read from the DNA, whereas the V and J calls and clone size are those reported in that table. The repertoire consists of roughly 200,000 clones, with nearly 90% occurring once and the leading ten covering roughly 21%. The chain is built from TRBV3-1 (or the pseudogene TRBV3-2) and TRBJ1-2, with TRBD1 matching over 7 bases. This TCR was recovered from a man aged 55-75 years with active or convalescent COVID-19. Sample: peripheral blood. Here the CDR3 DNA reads TGTGCCAGCAGCCTCGGACAGGCGCTCTATTCGTATGGCTACACCTTC. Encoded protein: CASSLGQALYSYGYTF.